This T cell receptor (beta chain) was retrieved from a study of T cell responses to AZD1222 COVID-19 vaccine. The CDR3 extends over 12 amino acids. The germline gives CDR1 KGHDR, CDR2 SFDVKD. The V end lost 0 bases, the J end lost 10 bases, and 6 bases lay between the germline ends. This table comes from immunoSEQ multiplex PCR, and its TCRdb copy is limited to in-frame clones, with some not included. This sample has over 85,000 clones, with approximately 90% found just once. The TCR comes from an adult who received the AZD1222 COVID-19 vaccine. The sample was peripheral blood, taken 28 days after the second AZD1222 dose. The gene calls are TRBV24-1 and TRBJ2-1; possibly TRBD2 for D (5 bases). The CDR3 nucleotides read TGTGCCACCAGTGATTTGGGGGAGGAGCAGTTCTTC. This translates into CATSDLGEEQFF.